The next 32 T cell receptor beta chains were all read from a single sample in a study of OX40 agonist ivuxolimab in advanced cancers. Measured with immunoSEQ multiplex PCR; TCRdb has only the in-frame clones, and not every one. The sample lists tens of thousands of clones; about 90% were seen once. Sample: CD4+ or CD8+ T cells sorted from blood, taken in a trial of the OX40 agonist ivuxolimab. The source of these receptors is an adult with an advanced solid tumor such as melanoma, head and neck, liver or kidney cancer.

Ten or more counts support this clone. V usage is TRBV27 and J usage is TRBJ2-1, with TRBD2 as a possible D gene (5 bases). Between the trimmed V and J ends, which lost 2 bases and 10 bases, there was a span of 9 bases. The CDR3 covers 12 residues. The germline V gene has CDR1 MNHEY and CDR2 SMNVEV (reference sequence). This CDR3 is CASSLGGREQFF. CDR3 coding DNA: TGTGCCAGCAGTTTAGGCGGGCGAGAGCAGTTCTTC.

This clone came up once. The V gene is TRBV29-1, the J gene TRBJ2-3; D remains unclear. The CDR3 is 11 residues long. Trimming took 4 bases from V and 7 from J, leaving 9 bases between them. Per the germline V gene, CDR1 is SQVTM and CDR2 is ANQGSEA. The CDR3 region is CSVVLLNTQYF. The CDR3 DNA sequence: TGCAGCGTTGTTCTATTAAATACGCAGTATTTT.

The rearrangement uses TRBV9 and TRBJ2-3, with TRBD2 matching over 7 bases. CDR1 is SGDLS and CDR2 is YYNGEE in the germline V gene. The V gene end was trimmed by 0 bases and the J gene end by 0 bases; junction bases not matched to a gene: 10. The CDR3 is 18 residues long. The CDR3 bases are TGTGCCAGCAGCGTAGCTAAGTGGGGCGGGAGCAGCACAGATACGCAGTATTTT. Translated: CASSVAKWGGSSTDTQYF.

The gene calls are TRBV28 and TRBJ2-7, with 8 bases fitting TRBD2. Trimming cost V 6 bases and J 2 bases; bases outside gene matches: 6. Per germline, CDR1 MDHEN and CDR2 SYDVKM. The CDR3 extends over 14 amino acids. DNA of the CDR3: TGTGCCAGCAGACCCAGCGGGGGCCCCTACGAGCAGTACTTC. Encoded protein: CASRPSGGPYEQYF.

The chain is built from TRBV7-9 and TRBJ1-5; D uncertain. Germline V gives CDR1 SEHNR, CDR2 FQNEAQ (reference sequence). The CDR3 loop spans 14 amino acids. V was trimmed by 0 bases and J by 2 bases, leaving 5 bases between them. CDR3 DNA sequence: TGTGCCAGCAGCTTAGCCGGGGGCAATCAGCCCCAGCATTTT. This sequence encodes CASSLAGGNQPQHF.

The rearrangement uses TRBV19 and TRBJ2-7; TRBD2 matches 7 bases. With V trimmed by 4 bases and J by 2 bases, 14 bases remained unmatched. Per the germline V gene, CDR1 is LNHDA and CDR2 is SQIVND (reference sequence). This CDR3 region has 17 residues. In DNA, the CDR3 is TGTGCCAGTAGTAATGGGATAGCGGGCGATGAACCCTACGAGCAGTACTTC. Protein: CASSNGIAGDEPYEQYF.

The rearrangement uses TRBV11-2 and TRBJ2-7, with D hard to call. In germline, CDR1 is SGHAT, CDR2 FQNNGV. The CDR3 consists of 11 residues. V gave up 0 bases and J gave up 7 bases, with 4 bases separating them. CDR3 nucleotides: TGTGCCAGCAGCTTAGACAGTGAGCAGTACTTC. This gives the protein CASSLDSEQYF.

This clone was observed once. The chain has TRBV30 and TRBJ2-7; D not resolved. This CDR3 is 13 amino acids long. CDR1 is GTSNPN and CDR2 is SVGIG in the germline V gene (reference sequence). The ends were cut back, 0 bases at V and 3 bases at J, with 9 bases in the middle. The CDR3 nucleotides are TGTGCCTGGAGTGTCGTTCGAGACTACGAGCAGTACTTC. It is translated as CAWSVVRDYEQYF.

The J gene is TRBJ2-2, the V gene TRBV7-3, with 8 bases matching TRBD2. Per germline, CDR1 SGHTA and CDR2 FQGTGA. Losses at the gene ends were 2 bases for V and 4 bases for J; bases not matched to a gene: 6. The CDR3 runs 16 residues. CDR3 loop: CASSLESSGPTGELFF. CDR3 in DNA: TGTGCCAGCAGCTTAGAATCTAGCGGGCCCACCGGGGAGCTGTTTTTT.

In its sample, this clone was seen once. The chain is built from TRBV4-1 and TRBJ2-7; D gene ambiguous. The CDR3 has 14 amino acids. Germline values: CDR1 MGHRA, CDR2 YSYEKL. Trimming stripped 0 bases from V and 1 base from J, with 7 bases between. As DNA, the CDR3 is TGCGCCAGCAGCCAAGATTCACAGTCCTACGAGCAGTACTTC. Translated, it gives CASSQDSQSYEQYF.

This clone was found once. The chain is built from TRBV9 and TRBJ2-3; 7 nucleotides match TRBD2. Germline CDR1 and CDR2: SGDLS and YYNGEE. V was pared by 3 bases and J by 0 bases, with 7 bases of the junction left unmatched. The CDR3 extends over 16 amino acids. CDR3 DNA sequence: TGTGCCAGCAGCGGATACGGGACTATCAGCACAGATACGCAGTATTTT. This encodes CASSGYGTISTDTQYF. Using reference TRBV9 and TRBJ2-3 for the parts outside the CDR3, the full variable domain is DSGVTQTPKHLITATGQRVTLRCSPRSGDLSVYWYQQSLDQGLQFLIQYYNGEERAKGNILERFSAQQFPDLHSELNLSSLELGDSALYFCASSGYGTISTDTQYFGPGTRLTVL.

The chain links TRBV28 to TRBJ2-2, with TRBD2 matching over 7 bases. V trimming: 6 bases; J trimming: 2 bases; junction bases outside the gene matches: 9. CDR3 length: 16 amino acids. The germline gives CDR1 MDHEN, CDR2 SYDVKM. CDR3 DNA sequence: TGTGCCAGCAGGCGCACGTGGGAGGGCAACACCGGGGAGCTGTTTTTT. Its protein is CASRRTWEGNTGELFF.

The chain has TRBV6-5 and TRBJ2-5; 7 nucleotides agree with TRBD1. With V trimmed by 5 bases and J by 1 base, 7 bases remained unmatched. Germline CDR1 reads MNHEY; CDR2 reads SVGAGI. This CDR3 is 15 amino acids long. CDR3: CASSAWDSRQETQYF. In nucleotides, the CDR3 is TGTGCCAGCAGTGCGTGGGACAGTCGCCAAGAGACCCAGTACTTC.

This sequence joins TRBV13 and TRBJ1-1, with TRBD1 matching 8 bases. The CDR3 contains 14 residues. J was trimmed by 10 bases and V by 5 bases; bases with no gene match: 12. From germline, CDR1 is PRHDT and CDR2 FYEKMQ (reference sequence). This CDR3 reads CASSNTGGPVGAFF. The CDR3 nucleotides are TGTGCCAGCAGCAATACAGGGGGTCCCGTTGGAGCTTTCTTT.

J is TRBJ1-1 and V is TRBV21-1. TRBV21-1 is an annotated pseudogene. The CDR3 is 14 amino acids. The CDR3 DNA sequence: TGTGCCAGCAAAAGGCGAGGACCGAACACTGAAGCTTTCTTT. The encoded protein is CASKRRGPNTEAFF.

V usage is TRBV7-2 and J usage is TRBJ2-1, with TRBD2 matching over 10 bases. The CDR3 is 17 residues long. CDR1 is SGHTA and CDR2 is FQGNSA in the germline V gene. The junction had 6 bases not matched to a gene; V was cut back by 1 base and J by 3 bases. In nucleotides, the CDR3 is TGTGCCAGCAGCTTAGACAGCGGGAGGGCCGACTACAATGAGCAGTTCTTC. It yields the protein CASSLDSGRADYNEQFF.

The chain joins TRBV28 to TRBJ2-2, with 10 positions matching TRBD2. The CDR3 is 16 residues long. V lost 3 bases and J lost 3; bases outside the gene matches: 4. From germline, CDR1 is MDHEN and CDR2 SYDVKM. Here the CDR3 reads CASSLAGLAYTGELFF. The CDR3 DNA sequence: TGTGCCAGCAGTTTGGCGGGACTAGCGTACACCGGGGAGCTGTTTTTT.

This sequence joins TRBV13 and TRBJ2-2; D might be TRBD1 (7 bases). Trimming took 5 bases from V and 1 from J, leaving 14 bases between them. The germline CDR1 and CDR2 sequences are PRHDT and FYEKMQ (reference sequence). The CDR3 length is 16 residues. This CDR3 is CASSAGGTENTGELFF. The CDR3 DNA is TGTGCCAGCAGCGCAGGGGGGACAGAGAACACCGGGGAGCTGTTTTTT.

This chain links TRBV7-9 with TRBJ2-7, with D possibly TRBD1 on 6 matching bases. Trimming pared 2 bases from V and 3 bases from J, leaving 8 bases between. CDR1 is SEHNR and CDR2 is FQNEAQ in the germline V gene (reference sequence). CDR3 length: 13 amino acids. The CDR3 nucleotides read TGTGCCAGCAGCTTAAACAGGGACTACGAGCAGTACTTC. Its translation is CASSLNRDYEQYF.

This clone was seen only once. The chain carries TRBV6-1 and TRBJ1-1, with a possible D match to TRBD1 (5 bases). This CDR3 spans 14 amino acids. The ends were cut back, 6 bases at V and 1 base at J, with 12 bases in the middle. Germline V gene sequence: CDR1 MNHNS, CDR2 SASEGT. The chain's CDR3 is CASRVLGGNTEAFF. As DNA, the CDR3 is TGTGCCAGCAGGGTCTTGGGGGGGAACACTGAAGCTTTCTTT.

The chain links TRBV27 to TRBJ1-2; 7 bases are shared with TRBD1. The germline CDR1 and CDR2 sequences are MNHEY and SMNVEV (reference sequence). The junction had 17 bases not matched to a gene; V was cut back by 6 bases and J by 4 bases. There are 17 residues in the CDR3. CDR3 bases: TGTGCCAGCAGCCCTCTCACTCCGACAGGGCCTACCTATGGCTACACCTTC. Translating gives CASSPLTPTGPTYGYTF.

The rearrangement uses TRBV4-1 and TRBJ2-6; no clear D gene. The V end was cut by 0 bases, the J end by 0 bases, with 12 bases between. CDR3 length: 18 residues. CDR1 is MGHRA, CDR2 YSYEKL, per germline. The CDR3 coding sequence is TGCGCCAGCAGCCAAGACCAGATCGAGAGCTCTGGGGCCAACGTCCTGACTTTC. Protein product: CASSQDQIESSGANVLTF.

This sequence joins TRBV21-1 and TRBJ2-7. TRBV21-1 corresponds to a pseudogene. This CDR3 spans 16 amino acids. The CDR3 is CASSKGKKGHSYEQYF. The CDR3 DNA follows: TGTGCCAGCAGCAAAGGGAAAAAAGGTCACTCCTACGAGCAGTACTTC.

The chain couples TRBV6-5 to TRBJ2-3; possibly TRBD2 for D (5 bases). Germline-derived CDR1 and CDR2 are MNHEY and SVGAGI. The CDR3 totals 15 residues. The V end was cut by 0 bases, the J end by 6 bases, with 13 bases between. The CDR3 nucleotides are TGTGCCAGCAGTTACTCCGGTGCGGAGGTCGATACGCAGTATTTT. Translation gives CASSYSGAEVDTQYF.

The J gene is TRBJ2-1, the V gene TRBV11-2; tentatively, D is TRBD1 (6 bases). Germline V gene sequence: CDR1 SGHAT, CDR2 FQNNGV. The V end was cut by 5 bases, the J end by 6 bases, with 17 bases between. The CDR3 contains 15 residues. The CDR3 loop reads CASSAPGTGRNEQFF. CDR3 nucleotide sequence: TGTGCCAGCAGCGCCCCCGGTACAGGGCGCAATGAGCAGTTCTTC. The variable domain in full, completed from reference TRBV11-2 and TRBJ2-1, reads EAGVAQSPRYKIIEKRQSVAFWCNPISGHATLYWYQQILGQGPKLLIQFQNNGVVDDSQLPKDRFSAERLKGVDSTLKIQPAKLEDSAVYLCASSAPGTGRNEQFFGPGTRLTVL.

The CDR3 reads CASSVRRESGNTIYF. CDR3 coding DNA: TGTGCCAGCAGTGTTCGGAGGGAGTCTGGAAACACCATATATTTT. V is TRBV6-1 and J is TRBJ1-3; D gene uncertain. Germline CDR1 MNHNS, CDR2 SASEGT. The CDR3 length is 15 residues. V was clipped by 4 bases and J by 1 base, with 11 bases between them.

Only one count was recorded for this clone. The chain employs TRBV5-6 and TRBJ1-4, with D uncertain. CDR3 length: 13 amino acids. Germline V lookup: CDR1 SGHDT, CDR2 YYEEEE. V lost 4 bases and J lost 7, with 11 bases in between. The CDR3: CASSIRQSEKLFF. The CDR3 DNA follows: TGTGCCAGCAGCATCCGGCAAAGTGAAAAACTGTTTTTT.

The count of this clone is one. The CDR3 here is CASSQVHQGRETQYF. DNA of the CDR3: TGCGCCAGCAGCCAAGTTCATCAGGGGCGGGAGACCCAGTACTTC. The rearrangement links TRBV4-1 to TRBJ2-5; possibly TRBD1 for D (6 bases). The CDR3 covers 15 residues. Between the trimmed V and J ends, which lost 1 base and 5 bases, there was a span of 14 bases. Germline loops: CDR1 MGHRA, CDR2 YSYEKL.

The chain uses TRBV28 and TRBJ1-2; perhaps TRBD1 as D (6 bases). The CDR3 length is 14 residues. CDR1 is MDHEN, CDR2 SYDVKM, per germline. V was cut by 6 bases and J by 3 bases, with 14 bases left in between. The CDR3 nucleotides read TGTGCCAGCAGCCTGGCAGGGGCACACTATGGCTACACCTTC. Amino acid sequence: CASSLAGAHYGYTF.

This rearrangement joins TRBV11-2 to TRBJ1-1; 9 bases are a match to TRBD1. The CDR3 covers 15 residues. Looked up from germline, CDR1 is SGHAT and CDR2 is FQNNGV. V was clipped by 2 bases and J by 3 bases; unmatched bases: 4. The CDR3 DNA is TGTGCCAGCAGCTTAATCAGGACAGGGGACACTGAAGCTTTCTTT. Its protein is CASSLIRTGDTEAFF.

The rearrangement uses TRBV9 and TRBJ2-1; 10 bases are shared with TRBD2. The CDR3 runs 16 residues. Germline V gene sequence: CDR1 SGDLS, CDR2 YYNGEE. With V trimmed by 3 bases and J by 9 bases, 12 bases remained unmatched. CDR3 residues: CASSGGGLAKLGEQFF. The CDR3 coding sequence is TGTGCCAGCAGCGGTGGGGGACTAGCGAAGCTGGGTGAGCAGTTCTTC.

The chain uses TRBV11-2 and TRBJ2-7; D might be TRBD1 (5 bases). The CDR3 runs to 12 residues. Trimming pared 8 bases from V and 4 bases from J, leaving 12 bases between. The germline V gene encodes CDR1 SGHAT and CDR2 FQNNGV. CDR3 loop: CASGTGSYEQYF. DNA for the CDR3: TGTGCCAGCGGAACAGGTAGTTACGAGCAGTACTTC.